Below are 31 T cell receptor beta chains sequenced from a single sample in a study of CD8 T cells in Susac syndrome. Random hexamers were used to reverse transcribe the RNA input (about 0.5 to 1 ug). Using its own MiXCR run on the immunoSEQ multiplex PCR reads, TCRdb lists one record per CDR3 protein. The profile covers under 200,000 distinct CDR3 sequences, with 92% appearing a single time and more than 0.07% taken by the ten largest. Sequencing input: CD4+ T cells from PBMCs. These receptors came from a human donor in good health.

This chain links TRBV12-3 or TRBV12-4 with TRBJ2-3; possibly TRBD1 for D (5 bases). Trimming pared 1 base from V and 10 bases from J, leaving 12 bases between. The CDR3 length is 13 residues. CDR3 amino acids: CASSLGLDTAQYF. The DNA of the CDR3 is TGTGCCAGCAGTTTAGGGTTGGACACCGCGCAGTATTTT.

The chain carries TRBV30 and TRBJ2-7, with 9 bases that match TRBD1. With 4 bases clipped from V and 5 bases from J, the junction kept 12 bases outside the gene matches. The CDR3 covers 15 residues. Germline CDR1 reads GTSNPN; CDR2 reads SVGIG (reference sequence). In DNA, the CDR3 is TGTGCCTGGACCCCAGGGACAGGGTTTATAAACGAGCAGTACTTC. Translation gives CAWTPGTGFINEQYF. Using reference TRBV30 and TRBJ2-7 for the parts outside the CDR3, the full variable domain is SQTIHQWPATLVQPVGSPLSLECTVEGTSNPNLYWYRQAAGRGLQLLFYSVGIGQISSEVPQNLSASRPQDRQFILSSKKLLLSDSGFYLCAWTPGTGFINEQYFGPGTRLTVT.

CDR3 DNA sequence: TGCAGTGCCCTGCCCCACCAGGCCGAATATGGCTACACCTTC. As protein: CSALPHQAEYGYTF. The chain has TRBV20-1 and TRBJ1-2; D is uncertain. CDR3 size: 14 residues. V lost 6 bases and J lost 5, with 19 bases in between. Germline V gives CDR1 DFQATT, CDR2 SNEGSKA (reference sequence).

As for this clonotype: One end of the junction is discordant with germline, which a read error may explain. The V call is TRBV7-7, the J call TRBJ2-1, with D unresolved. The germline V gene has CDR1 SSHAT and CDR2 FNYEAQ (reference sequence). The CDR3 spans 15 residues. The CDR3 reads CASSLSTGSYNEQFF. The CDR3 DNA reads as TGTGCTAGCAGCTTATCAACGGGTTCCTACAATGAGCAGTTCTTC.

The J gene is TRBJ1-1, the V gene TRBV6-2 or TRBV6-3, with D unclear. Germline lookup yields CDR1 MNHEY and CDR2 SVGEGT. The CDR3 runs 14 residues. V dropped 4 bases and J dropped 4 bases, with 13 bases sitting between them. CDR3 coding DNA: TGTGCCAGCAGTTTATTGGCGGGAGGCACTGAAGCTTTCTTT. It translates to CASSLLAGGTEAFF.

This chain uses TRBV30 with TRBJ2-2, with 7 bases matching TRBD2. This CDR3 spans 12 amino acids. Trimming cost V 5 bases and J 3 bases; bases outside gene matches: 0. Germline V gene sequence: CDR1 GTSNPN, CDR2 SVGIG (reference sequence). The CDR3 is CAWRGDTGELFF. For the CDR3, the DNA is TGTGCCTGGCGGGGGGACACCGGGGAGCTGTTTTTT. The full variable domain, in which reference TRBV30 and TRBJ2-2 provide the parts outside the CDR3, is SQTIHQWPATLVQPVGSPLSLECTVEGTSNPNLYWYRQAAGRGLQLLFYSVGIGQISSEVPQNLSASRPQDRQFILSSKKLLLSDSGFYLCAWRGDTGELFFGEGSRLTVL.

V is TRBV12-3 or TRBV12-4 and J is TRBJ2-7, with TRBD1 as a possible D gene (5 bases). The CDR3 contains 13 residues. The V gene lost 5 bases and the J gene lost 3 bases, with 11 bases spanning the gap. Here the CDR3 reads CASSRQLLYEQYF. CDR3 DNA sequence: TGTGCCAGCAGTCGACAGCTCCTCTACGAGCAGTACTTC.

The CDR3 region has the DNA TGTGCCAGCAGCTTTGACGGGGGAAACATTCAGTACTTC. Translating gives CASSFDGGNIQYF. The rearrangement links TRBV7-2 to TRBJ2-4, with a weak D call TRBD2 (6 bases). Germline CDR1 reads SGHTA; CDR2 reads FQGNSA. Trimming took 3 bases from V and 6 from J, leaving 9 bases between them. The CDR3 contains 13 residues. Full variable domain (missing parts from reference TRBV7-2 and TRBJ2-4): GAGVSQSPSNKVTEKGKDVELRCDPISGHTALYWYRQSLGQGLEFLIYFQGNSAPDKSGLPSDRFSAERTGGSVSTLTIQRTQQEDSAVYLCASSFDGGNIQYFGAGTRLSVL.

CDR3 in DNA: TGTGCCAGCAGCTTAAGCTTTCCAGCGGGGAATGAGCAGTACTTC. Its protein product is CASSLSFPAGNEQYF. The chain is built from TRBV7-2 and TRBJ2-7, with 7 bases that match TRBD2. J was trimmed by 7 bases and V by 2 bases; bases with no gene match: 11. Germline CDR1 reads SGHTA; CDR2 reads FQGNSA. The CDR3 runs 15 residues. The full variable domain, in which reference TRBV7-2 and TRBJ2-7 provide the parts outside the CDR3, is GAGVSQSPSNKVTEKGKDVELRCDPISGHTALYWYRQSLGQGLEFLIYFQGNSAPDKSGLPSDRFSAERTGGSVSTLTIQRTQQEDSAVYLCASSLSFPAGNEQYFGPGTRLTVT.

The chain couples TRBV5-4 to TRBJ2-3; maybe TRBD2 (5 bases). Trimming removed 0 bases from V and 4 bases from J, with 18 bases in between. CDR1 SGHNT and CDR2 YYREEE come from the germline V gene (reference sequence). CDR3 size: 17 residues. The CDR3 DNA reads TGTGCCAGCAGCTTGGGGGTAGGAGGTCAGATTCCAGATACGCAGTATTTT. The encoded protein is CASSLGVGGQIPDTQYF.

The chain combines TRBV5-1 with TRBJ2-5, with 7 nucleotides matching TRBD2. J lost 3 bases, V lost 1 base, and 6 bases had no gene match. CDR1 and CDR2 from the germline V gene are SGHRS and YFSETQ. The CDR3 length is 15 residues. The CDR3 DNA follows: TGCGCCAGCAGCTTGTACAGCGGGGCTGAAGAGACCCAGTACTTC. Residues: CASSLYSGAEETQYF.

The J gene is TRBJ2-1, the V gene TRBV5-1; no reliable D call. Trimming shortened V by 6 bases and J by 10 bases, and 11 bases separated the two germline ends. The CDR3 length is 11 residues. The germline V gene encodes CDR1 SGHRS and CDR2 YFSETQ. Here the CDR3 reads CASTRQQEQFF. The CDR3 DNA reads TGCGCCAGCACCAGGCAACAGGAGCAGTTCTTC.

The chain joins TRBV20-1 to TRBJ2-2; the match to TRBD1 covers 7 bases. CDR1 DFQATT and CDR2 SNEGSKA come from the germline V gene (reference sequence). V was clipped by 3 bases and J by 4 bases; unmatched bases: 5. CDR3 length: 14 residues. The CDR3, as DNA: TGCAGTGCTAGTGGTGCAGGGGGCACCGGGGAGCTGTTTTTT. Its translation: CSASGAGGTGELFF.

The chain is built from TRBV4-3 and TRBJ2-3, with 11 bases aligning to TRBD2. CDR3 length: 15 amino acids. V was clipped by 4 bases and J by 1 base; unmatched bases: 1. Germline CDR1 is LGHNA and CDR2 is YSLEER. The CDR3 DNA is TGCGCCAGCAGCCTTAGCGGGGGGGGCACAGATACGCAGTATTTT. This sequence encodes CASSLSGGGTDTQYF.

The chain is built from TRBV6-6 and TRBJ2-7; 10 nucleotides match TRBD1. The J segment lost 2 bases and the V segment lost 5 bases, leaving 6 bases of the junction unmatched. The CDR3 is made up of 15 amino acids. Germline assignment: CDR1 MNHNY and CDR2 SVGAGI (reference sequence). CDR3 DNA: TGTGCCAGCAGTGCACCGGGACAGGGGCCCTACGAGCAGTACTTC. Translating it yields CASSAPGQGPYEQYF.

The CDR3 DNA reads as TGTGCTAGTGGTTTGGTACTCAGAGGGGGTGGCAATGAGCAGTTCTTC. Its protein product is CASGLVLRGGGNEQFF. This chain connects TRBV12-5 to TRBJ2-1; weak D call: TRBD1 (6 bases). Trimming cost V 0 bases and J 6 bases, with 15 bases left between them. Germline V lookup: CDR1 LGHNT, CDR2 FRNRAP. CDR3 length equals 16 residues.

This clonotype was found once. This chain connects TRBV30 to TRBJ1-2; a weak D match, TRBD1 (5 bases). The CDR3 runs to 14 residues. V lost 2 bases, J lost 2 bases, and 12 bases lay in between. Per germline, CDR1 GTSNPN and CDR2 SVGIG (reference sequence). CDR3 DNA: TGTGCCTGGAGTACCCAGGGTGAGAACTATGGCTACACCTTC. It translates to CAWSTQGENYGYTF.

This clonotype showed up just a few times. The rearrangement links TRBV7-3 to TRBJ2-7; 11 bases are a match to TRBD2. The V and J ends lost 5 bases and 2 bases, in that order; junction bases with no gene match: 5. The CDR3 covers 15 residues. CDR1 and CDR2 from the germline V gene are SGHTA and FQGTGA. Here the CDR3 reads CASSPRLAGTYEQYF. The CDR3 DNA follows: TGTGCCAGCAGCCCCCGACTAGCGGGGACCTACGAGCAGTACTTC.

The gene calls are TRBV20-1 and TRBJ1-2, with a possible D match to TRBD1 (5 bases). The CDR3 extends over 14 amino acids. V lost 3 bases and J 8 bases, leaving 19 bases between the germline ends. Germline-derived CDR1 and CDR2 are DFQATT and SNEGSKA (reference sequence). CDR3 amino acids: CSASSQGWIKGYTF. Written as DNA, the CDR3 is TGCAGTGCTAGTAGTCAGGGATGGATCAAGGGCTACACCTTC.

CDR3 in DNA: TGTGCCAGCAGAGTGACACCCACTGAAGCTTTCTTT. Translating gives CASRVTPTEAFF. The chain has TRBV6-7 and TRBJ1-1; no clear D. TRBV6-7 has ORF status, its function being uncertain. V lost 6 bases and J lost 4, with 9 bases in between. This CDR3 spans 12 amino acids.

The chain carries TRBV5-1 and TRBJ1-2, with D uncertain. The CDR3 has 16 residues. Germline V gene lookup returns CDR1 SGHRS and CDR2 YFSETQ. Deletions cut 0 bases from V and 4 bases from J, with 16 bases between. The CDR3 region is CASSLEGRPYLYGYTF. The CDR3 DNA follows: TGCGCCAGCAGCTTGGAGGGCCGACCTTACCTCTATGGCTACACCTTC.

V and J are TRBV4-1 and TRBJ2-1, with TRBD2 as a possible D gene (5 bases). V was clipped by 1 base and J by 0 bases, with 16 bases between them. Germline CDR1 is MGHRA and CDR2 is YSYEKL. The CDR3 has 18 residues. For the CDR3, the DNA is TGCGCCAGCAGCCAAGGCGAAATGTGGGAGAGCTCCTACAATGAGCAGTTCTTC. It is translated as CASSQGEMWESSYNEQFF.

This chain uses TRBV5-1 with TRBJ2-2; D not certain. Germline V gene lookup returns CDR1 SGHRS and CDR2 YFSETQ. Trimming stripped 1 base from V and 1 base from J, with 8 bases between. This CDR3 region has 15 residues. This CDR3 reads CASSLTEKNTGELFF. DNA for the CDR3: TGCGCCAGCAGCTTGACTGAAAAGAACACCGGGGAGCTGTTTTTT.

The J gene is TRBJ1-5, the V gene TRBV18; D is undetermined. V lost 2 bases to trimming and J lost 0 bases, with 8 bases between them. From germline, CDR1 is KGHSH and CDR2 LQKENI. This CDR3 is 15 amino acids long. In DNA, the CDR3 is TGTGCCAGCTCACCAGGGATTGGTAGCAATCAGCCCCAGCATTTT. Its protein product is CASSPGIGSNQPQHF.

CDR3 DNA: TGTGCCAGCAGCGTTAGCGGGAGAGGGTACAATGAGCAGTTCTTC. Translation gives CASSVSGRGYNEQFF. V usage is TRBV7-9 and J usage is TRBJ2-1, with 9 bases identical to TRBD2. The germline CDR1 and CDR2 sequences are SEHNR and FQNEAQ (reference sequence). The CDR3 covers 15 residues. J was trimmed by 4 bases and V by 5 bases; bases with no gene match: 6.

V and J are TRBV18 and TRBJ2-5; 9 bases agree with TRBD2. This CDR3 is 16 amino acids long. The V segment lost 3 bases and the J segment 2 bases; nucleotides outside the gene matches: 7. Germline CDR1 is KGHSH and CDR2 is LQKENI. CDR3 sequence reads: CASSPLQSGGQETQYF. CDR3 in DNA: TGTGCCAGCTCACCGCTTCAGAGCGGGGGGCAAGAGACCCAGTACTTC.

The rearrangement links TRBV10-1 to TRBJ1-1; tentative D call: TRBD1 (6 bases). CDR3 length equals 12 residues. From germline, CDR1 is WNHNN and CDR2 SYGVQD (reference sequence). DNA of the CDR3: TGCGTCGTTGGGGGCGAGTACACTGAAGCTTTCTTT. Residues: CVVGGEYTEAFF.

This chain links TRBV20-1 with TRBJ2-2, with unresolved D. This CDR3 comprises 12 residues. Germline assignment: CDR1 DFQATT and CDR2 SNEGSKA (reference sequence). V gave up 5 bases and J gave up 6 bases, with 10 bases separating them. The CDR3 DNA follows: TGCAGTGCTTCCAGATCCCCCGGGGAGCTGTTTTTT. It is translated as CSASRSPGELFF.

This chain uses TRBV27 with TRBJ1-1; weak D call: TRBD1 (6 bases). The CDR3 contains 11 residues. V shed 9 bases and J shed 8 bases, with 13 bases lying between them. Germline CDR1 reads MNHEY; CDR2 reads SMNVEV (reference sequence). The CDR3 sequence: CASKSQGEAFF. Written as DNA, the CDR3 is TGTGCCAGTAAATCGCAGGGGGAAGCTTTCTTT.

This clonotype came up once. The chain couples TRBV6-5 to TRBJ2-3, with 7 bases fitting TRBD2. This CDR3 comprises 15 residues. V shed 4 bases and J 2 bases; nucleotides not matched to a gene: 6. Germline CDR1 and CDR2: MNHEY and SVGAGI. The CDR3 region has the DNA TGTGCCAGCAGTTTTAGCGGGTATTACACAGATACGCAGTATTTT. Protein: CASSFSGYYTDTQYF.

The chain uses TRBV25-1 and TRBJ2-7; D remains unclear. The V gene's germline CDR1 is MGHDK and CDR2 SYGVNS. V was clipped by 7 bases and J by 4 bases, with 14 bases between them. There are 13 residues in the CDR3. The CDR3 nucleotides are TGTGCCAGCACCTCCAGCCCCGCGTACGAGCAGTACTTC. Amino acids: CASTSSPAYEQYF.